A selection of T cell receptor beta chains follows, all from one sample in a study of blood T cell repertoires in COVID-19. TCRdb keeps only in-frame clones here, not all; method: immunoSEQ multiplex PCR. The table lists roughly 160,000 clones, more than 70% of them singletons. The specimen sequenced was PBMCs or T cells enriched from blood (not recorded which). Every receptor here comes from a man in his 60s who had recovered from COVID-19. Each CDR3 is given without its conserved first and last residue.

V	J	CDR3
TRBV9	TRBJ2-3	ASSPPGLAGQDTQY
TRBV7-3	TRBJ2-5	ASSSSSGRGETQY
TRBV4-2	TRBJ2-7	ASSHRQESYEQY
TRBV9	TRBJ2-3	ASSVGGGSGTDTQY
TRBV6-4	TRBJ2-2	ASSDGGGMAGELF
TRBV5-6	TRBJ2-7	ASSLVGGSGVYEQY
TRBV29-1	TRBJ2-1	SVEGTKLGGEQF
TRBV7-9	TRBJ2-7	ASSLRDKSPYEQY
TRBV6-6	TRBJ1-2	ASTSQVGYT
TRBV7-9	TRBJ2-1	ASSPGTSANEQF
TRBV9	TRBJ2-2	ASSPRTGNTGELF
TRBV5-1	TRBJ2-7	ASSLVSGGPDPYEQY
TRBV12-3/TRBV12-4	TRBJ2-7	ASSLQINYEQY
TRBV5-1	TRBJ2-7	ASSESGSRGYEQY
TRBV19	TRBJ1-2	ASSPTGTGINYGYT
TRBV7-9	TRBJ2-2	ASSLIAGDTGELF
TRBV3-1/TRBV3-2	TRBJ2-3	ASSQELAFDTDTQY
TRBV30	TRBJ2-7	AWGGTGVSYEQY
TRBV7-2	TRBJ2-1	ASSPSGLYNEQF
TRBV28	TRBJ2-7	ASRPPSQGFDEQY
TRBV2	TRBJ1-6	ASSARQSSYNSPLH
TRBV28	TRBJ1-3	ASSPQSAGGRNTIY
TRBV7-3	TRBJ1-1	ASSLWWDSEAF
TRBV3-1/TRBV3-2	TRBJ1-3	ASSQVGGVGNTIY
TRBV19	TRBJ1-1	AKPGGTEAF
TRBV30	TRBJ1-6	AWSGQGYNSPLH
TRBV5-4	TRBJ1-4	ASSLFIGSTATNEKLF
TRBV19	TRBJ2-2	ASSTGGNTGELF
TRBV18	TRBJ1-2	ASSPAGSDYGYT
TRBV5-5	TRBJ2-7	ASSLATVAYEQY
TRBV5-1	TRBJ1-3	ASSLAYRDRDTIY
TRBV28	TRBJ1-1	ASSLGTPSRGGAF
TRBV9	TRBJ2-5	ASSTGLAGVGETQY
TRBV5-5	TRBJ1-5	ASSFGQATQPQH
TRBV14	TRBJ2-7	ASSQVGPYEQY
TRBV2	TRBJ2-7	ASRVGQGNEQY
TRBV28	TRBJ1-4	ASSVQGITNEKLF
TRBV3-1/TRBV3-2	TRBJ2-1	ASSQEASGGREQF
TRBV2	TRBJ2-2	ASSLDRPNTGELF
TRBV13	TRBJ2-3	ASSSLPGLVTDTQY
TRBV3-1/TRBV3-2	TRBJ2-7	ASSPGSAYEQY
TRBV7-3	TRBJ2-2	ASSFVGGRTGELF
TRBV12-5	TRBJ2-6	ASGLGSAGANVLT